Shown below are 23 T cell receptor beta chains from a single sample sequenced in a study of OX40 agonist ivuxolimab in advanced cancers. This table comes from immunoSEQ multiplex PCR, and its TCRdb copy is limited to in-frame clones, with some not included. The sample lists tens of thousands of clones; around 89% were seen once. Sequences were derived from CD4+ or CD8+ T cells sorted from blood, sampled in a trial of the OX40 agonist ivuxolimab. These receptors all stem from an adult with an advanced solid tumor such as melanoma, head and neck, liver or kidney cancer.

V and J are TRBV19 and TRBJ1-1; no clear D gene. CDR3 length: 13 residues. Germline V gene data show CDR1 as LNHDA and CDR2 as SQIVND (reference sequence). V was cut by 1 base and J by 7 bases, with 10 bases left in between. The CDR3 sequence: CASSIALWGEAFF. CDR3 sequence (DNA): TGTGCCAGTAGTATAGCCCTCTGGGGTGAAGCTTTCTTT.

This clone was counted once. The chain is built from TRBV7-9 and TRBJ1-2; 8 bases match TRBD1. The CDR3 spans 16 residues. V was pared by 1 base and J by 7 bases, with 11 bases of the junction left unmatched. In germline, CDR1 is SEHNR, CDR2 FQNEAQ (reference sequence). Here the CDR3 reads CASSLGPTGALSGYTF. For the CDR3, the DNA is TGTGCCAGCAGCTTAGGACCGACAGGGGCCCTTTCTGGCTACACCTTC.

This chain links TRBV29-1 with TRBJ1-2; maybe TRBD1 (5 bases). Per germline, CDR1 SQVTM and CDR2 ANQGSEA. The CDR3 is 12 amino acids. Trimming shortened V by 6 bases and J by 3 bases, and 11 bases separated the two germline ends. The CDR3 region has the DNA TGCAGCGTGTTACGGGGCGACTATGGCTACACCTTC. Translation gives CSVLRGDYGYTF.

The rearrangement uses TRBV27 and TRBJ1-2; D is undetermined. Germline values: CDR1 MNHEY, CDR2 SMNVEV (reference sequence). Trimming pared 5 bases from V and 0 bases from J, leaving 10 bases between. This CDR3 region has 14 residues. This chain's CDR3 is CASSVSGTNYGYTF. CDR3 nucleotide sequence: TGTGCCAGCAGTGTTTCGGGGACTAACTATGGCTACACCTTC.

This sequence joins TRBV30 and TRBJ2-7; the D gene is possibly TRBD1 (7 bases). The germline V gene has CDR1 GTSNPN and CDR2 SVGIG (reference sequence). The ends were cut back, 5 bases at V and 6 bases at J, with 20 bases in the middle. The CDR3 sequence is 14 residues long. In DNA form, the CDR3 reads TGTGCCTGGGGGGGGACAGCCCCTACCCTCGAGCAGTACTTC. Translated, it gives CAWGGTAPTLEQYF. Full variable domain (missing parts from reference TRBV30 and TRBJ2-7): SQTIHQWPATLVQPVGSPLSLECTVEGTSNPNLYWYRQAAGRGLQLLFYSVGIGQISSEVPQNLSASRPQDRQFILSSKKLLLSDSGFYLCAWGGTAPTLEQYFGPGTRLTVT.

The chain joins TRBV19 to TRBJ2-7, with 7 nucleotides matching TRBD2. Germline-derived CDR1 and CDR2 are LNHDA and SQIVND (reference sequence). V shed 5 bases, J shed 2 bases, and the junction held 6 bases outside the gene matches. CDR3 length: 14 amino acids. CDR3 region: CASSYGGGPYEQYF. The CDR3 DNA reads as TGTGCCAGTAGTTACGGGGGAGGGCCCTACGAGCAGTACTTC.

The chain is built from TRBV29-1 and TRBJ2-1; TRBD1 matches at 9 bases. The V gene end was trimmed by 6 bases and the J gene end by 8 bases; junction bases not matched to a gene: 11. The germline CDR1 and CDR2 sequences are SQVTM and ANQGSEA. CDR3 length equals 14 residues. CDR3 sequence reads: CSVASGQGIDEQFF. CDR3 bases: TGCAGCGTAGCCTCGGGACAGGGTATCGATGAGCAGTTCTTC.

J is TRBJ1-2 and V is TRBV27; D is unclear. The CDR3 has 13 amino acids. Germline CDR1 is MNHEY and CDR2 is SMNVEV (reference sequence). Trimming took off 6 bases at V and 4 bases at J, with 12 bases between the two ends. The CDR3 sequence is CASSFGRGYGYTF. The CDR3 region has the DNA TGTGCCAGCAGCTTCGGGCGCGGCTATGGCTACACCTTC.

The chain recombines TRBV4-1 with TRBJ2-7; D perhaps matches TRBD2 (6 bases). The CDR3 runs to 13 residues. Trimming took 1 base from V and 9 from J, leaving 13 bases between them. CDR1 is MGHRA, CDR2 YSYEKL, per germline. The DNA of the CDR3 is TGCGCCAGCAGCCAAGGGGCGGGGAACTTGCAGTACTTC. Its translation is CASSQGAGNLQYF.

The chain joins TRBV27 to TRBJ2-1; TRBD2 aligns across 11 bases. Looked up from germline, CDR1 is MNHEY and CDR2 is SMNVEV (reference sequence). This CDR3 comprises 15 residues. With 5 bases clipped from V and 4 bases from J, the junction kept 4 bases outside the gene matches. CDR3 in amino acids: CASSKGTSGYNEQFF. The DNA for the CDR3 is TGTGCCAGCAGTAAGGGGACTAGCGGTTACAATGAGCAGTTCTTC.

This clone is termed medium-sized (0.01 to 0.1%). The V and J genes are TRBV6-1 and TRBJ2-7; possible D gene TRBD1, 5 bases. Trimming cost V 11 bases and J 1 base, with 18 bases left between them. The V gene's germline CDR1 is MNHNS and CDR2 SASEGT. This CDR3 contains 14 residues. The CDR3: CAGAGGVESYEQYF. The DNA for the CDR3 is TGTGCCGGGGCAGGTGGGGTCGAATCCTACGAGCAGTACTTC.

The genes are TRBV2 and TRBJ2-6, with 7 bases identical to TRBD1. This CDR3 is 14 amino acids long. Germline CDR1 and CDR2: SNHLY and FYNNEI. V lost 10 bases and J lost 3; bases outside the gene matches: 6. This CDR3 reads CATPTGFGANVLTF. The CDR3 coding sequence is TGTGCCACACCGACAGGGTTTGGGGCCAACGTCCTGACTTTC. The full variable domain, with the rest looked up from reference TRBV2 and TRBJ2-6, is EPEVTQTPSHQVTQMGQEVILRCVPISNHLYFYWYRQILGQKVEFLVSFYNNEISEKSEIFDDQFSVERPDGSNFTLKIRSTKLEDSAMYFCATPTGFGANVLTFGAGSRLTVL.

The chain uses TRBV7-9 and TRBJ1-1; no definite D call. Trimming removed 0 bases from V and 3 bases from J, with 2 bases in between. The CDR3 consists of 12 residues. CDR1 is SEHNR, CDR2 FQNEAQ, per germline (reference sequence). CDR3 sequence: CASSLAYTEAFF. The DNA for the CDR3 is TGTGCCAGCAGCTTAGCGTACACTGAAGCTTTCTTT. The whole variable domain, filled in from reference TRBV7-9 and TRBJ1-1, reads DTGVSQNPRHKITKRGQNVTFRCDPISEHNRLYWYRQTLGQGPEFLTYFQNEAQLEKSRLLSDRFSAERPKGSFSTLEIQRTEQGDSAMYLCASSLAYTEAFFGQGTRLTVV.

This clone has only one observation. This chain's CDR3 is CASSLYRSGEKLFF. In DNA, the CDR3 is TGTGCCAGCAGCTTATACCGGAGCGGTGAAAAACTGTTTTTT. J is TRBJ1-4 and V is TRBV5-4, with unresolved D. The CDR3 consists of 14 residues. Germline CDR1 reads SGHNT; CDR2 reads YYREEE (reference sequence). V dropped 2 bases and J dropped 7 bases, with 12 bases sitting between them.

The rearrangement links TRBV25-1 to TRBJ1-2, with no clear D. The length of the CDR3 is 15 residues. Trimming left V 3 bases short and J 5 bases short, with 16 bases between. Germline-derived CDR1 and CDR2 are MGHDK and SYGVNS. CDR3 DNA sequence: TGTGCCAGCAGTGACCCGGGCCAAACGCAGTATGGCTACACCTTC. The encoded protein is CASSDPGQTQYGYTF.

J is TRBJ2-1 and V is TRBV27, with D possibly TRBD1 on 6 matching bases. CDR3 length: 12 amino acids. Germline values: CDR1 MNHEY, CDR2 SMNVEV (reference sequence). Trimming shortened V by 2 bases and J by 8 bases, and 7 bases separated the two germline ends. CDR3 loop: CASSLQGYEQFF. The CDR3 nucleotides read TGTGCCAGCAGTTTACAGGGGTATGAGCAGTTCTTC.

This chain connects TRBV28 to TRBJ2-1; TRBD2 aligns across 11 bases. The CDR3 has 17 residues. Germline V gives CDR1 MDHEN, CDR2 SYDVKM. The junction had 5 bases not matched to a gene; V was cut back by 2 bases and J by 2 bases. In DNA form, the CDR3 reads TGTGCCAGCAGTTTACCTGAGACTAGCGGGACCTACAATGAGCAGTTCTTC. Amino acids: CASSLPETSGTYNEQFF. The entire variable domain, with the rest obtained from reference TRBV28 and TRBJ2-1, is as follows: DVKVTQSSRYLVKRTGEKVFLECVQDMDHENMFWYRQDPGLGLRLIYFSYDVKMKEKGDIPEGYSVSREKKERFSLILESASTNQTSMYLCASSLPETSGTYNEQFFGPGTRLTVL.

CDR3 DNA sequence: TGTGCCAGTAGTCTTACCGGGGACTCTACCTACGAGCAGTACTTC. This encodes CASSLTGDSTYEQYF. The V gene is TRBV19, the J gene TRBJ2-7; TRBD2 is a possible D gene (6 bases). Germline V CDR1 and CDR2: LNHDA, SQIVND (reference sequence). Deletions cut 5 bases from V and 2 bases from J, with 16 bases between. The CDR3 is 15 residues long. The full variable domain, with the rest looked up from reference TRBV19 and TRBJ2-7, is DGGITQSPKYLFRKEGQNVTLSCEQNLNHDAMYWYRQDPGQGLRLIYYSQIVNDFQKGDIAEGYSVSREKKESFPLTVTSAQKNPTAFYLCASSLTGDSTYEQYFGPGTRLTVT.

As DNA, the CDR3 is TGTGCCAGCAGCCCATGGGGACAGGGGAACACTGAAGCTTTCTTT. This sequence encodes CASSPWGQGNTEAFF. The chain joins TRBV5-4 to TRBJ1-1, with TRBD1 matching over 9 bases. Germline V gives CDR1 SGHNT, CDR2 YYREEE (reference sequence). CDR3 length: 15 amino acids. V dropped 4 bases and J dropped 1; count of bases not matched to a gene: 5.

The CDR3 sequence: CASSLFGGSSYEQYF. In nucleotides, the CDR3 is TGTGCCAGCAGCTTATTTGGCGGGAGCTCCTACGAGCAGTACTTC. The J gene is TRBJ2-7, the V gene TRBV7-9; 7 positions match TRBD2. The CDR3 totals 15 residues. Germline CDR1 SEHNR, CDR2 FQNEAQ (reference sequence). The ends lost 2 bases at V and 0 bases at J; junction bases unmatched: 4.

This chain links TRBV11-2 with TRBJ2-5; 7 positions match TRBD1. From germline, CDR1 is SGHAT and CDR2 FQNNGV. The V segment lost 0 bases and the J segment 5 bases; nucleotides outside the gene matches: 15. The CDR3 loop spans 18 amino acids. The CDR3, as DNA: TGTGCCAGCAGCTTAGACCACTTCCGGACAGGCCGCTTGGAGACCCAGTACTTC. It yields the protein CASSLDHFRTGRLETQYF.

V and J are TRBV4-1 and TRBJ1-4; 7 positions match TRBD1. The V gene's germline CDR1 is MGHRA and CDR2 YSYEKL. Losses at the gene ends were 3 bases for V and 4 bases for J; bases not matched to a gene: 8. The CDR3 has 16 amino acids. This CDR3 is CASSQVKGAGNEKLFF. The DNA of the CDR3 is TGCGCCAGCAGCCAGGTGAAGGGGGCAGGTAATGAAAAACTGTTTTTT.

CDR3 sequence (DNA): TGTGCCAGCAGCGTAAGACAGGGGAACACCGGGGAGCTGTTTTTT. It translates to CASSVRQGNTGELFF. V and J are TRBV11-3 and TRBJ2-2, with 7 bases matching TRBD1. The CDR3 loop spans 15 amino acids. The V gene's germline CDR1 is SGHNT and CDR2 YENEEA. J lost 1 base, V lost 5 bases, and 4 bases had no gene match.